One T cell receptor (beta chain) is described in this entry. As yet, its antigen is unknown. These data originate in a study of CD8+ T cells in alopecia areata. Study outcomes and limitations: Although TCR sharing was seen in mice, sharing across patients was less clear, possibly for HLA-related reasons.

The treatment: oral pan-JAK inhibitor, 5-10 mg twice daily. After isolation, RNA underwent reverse transcription to generate cDNA as the sequencing template. Assay: immunoSEQ multiplex PCR; the TCRdb copy retains only in-frame clones and omits some. The data show 87,000 or so clones, about 71% seen once. The CDR3 consists of 16 residues. Per the germline V gene, CDR1 is SGHVS and CDR2 is FNYEAQ. Trimming left V 5 bases short and J 1 base short, with 18 bases between. The V and J genes are TRBV7-6 and TRBJ2-7; D is perhaps TRBD1 (6 bases). This material consisted of CD8+ T cells sorted from blood, taken at approximately week 45, from a patient treated with tofacitinib. The source is a human donor with alopecia areata. In nucleotides, the CDR3 is TGTGCCAGCAGCCCGCTTCCCCAGGACAGATCCTACGAGCAGTACTTC. The encoded protein is CASSPLPQDRSYEQYF. Full variable domain (remainder filled in from reference TRBV7-6 and TRBJ2-7): GAGVSQSPRYKVTKRGQDVALRCDPISGHVSLYWYRQALGQGPEFLTYFNYEAQQDKSGLPNDRFSAERPEGSISTLTIQRTEQRDSAMYRCASSPLPQDRSYEQYFGPGTRLTVT.